A single sample gave rise to the 23 T cell receptor beta chains below, sequenced in a study of blood T cells in healthy people across ages. Through a sample-barcoded 5' primer and a J-beta primer mix, a second PCR was run for roughly 7 to 12 cycles. MiXCR was run by TCRdb on the 5' RACE reads, yielding one entry per CDR3 protein. Here the sample spans 870,000 or so distinct CDR3 sequences, 29% being singletons. Material for sequencing was blood. The receptors originated from a woman aged 80 or over in good health.

Remarks on this clonotype: Since a much larger clone is just one base distant, this may be a read error. This chain uses TRBV11-2 with TRBJ2-1; D is uncertain. This CDR3 comprises 13 residues. V was shortened by 5 bases and J by 7 bases, with 12 bases between the two germline ends. Per germline, CDR1 SGHAT and CDR2 FQNNGV. CDR3 residues: CASSPQGRNEQFF. The DNA for the CDR3 is TGTGCCAGCAGCCCCCAAGGTCGTAATGAGCAGTTCTTC. The whole variable domain, filled in from reference TRBV11-2 and TRBJ2-1, reads EAGVAQSPRYKIIEKRQSVAFWCNPISGHATLYWYQQILGQGPKLLIQFQNNGVVDDSQLPKDRFSAERLKGVDSTLKIQPAKLEDSAVYLCASSPQGRNEQFFGPGTRLTVL.

A few counts support this clonotype. The chain uses TRBV19 and TRBJ2-1; D unclear. The CDR3 extends over 16 amino acids. The germline CDR1 and CDR2 sequences are LNHDA and SQIVND (reference sequence). V lost 3 bases, J lost 1 base, and 13 bases lay in between. This chain's CDR3 is CASSMVGIKSYNEQFF. CDR3 bases: TGTGCCAGTAGTATGGTAGGGATTAAGTCCTACAATGAGCAGTTCTTC. The full variable domain, completed using reference TRBV19 and TRBJ2-1, is DGGITQSPKYLFRKEGQNVTLSCEQNLNHDAMYWYRQDPGQGLRLIYYSQIVNDFQKGDIAEGYSVSREKKESFPLTVTSAQKNPTAFYLCASSMVGIKSYNEQFFGPGTRLTVL.

This clonotype was observed at least ten times. The CDR3 sequence is CASSSYRAGLGYF. The CDR3 nucleotides are TGTGCCAGCAGTTCTTACCGAGCGGGTCTTGGGTATTTT. This chain links TRBV6-2 or TRBV6-3 with TRBJ2-3; the D gene is possibly TRBD2 (6 bases). Germline V lookup: CDR1 MNHEY, CDR2 SVGEGT. V lost 4 bases and J 14 bases, leaving 19 bases between the germline ends. CDR3 length: 13 amino acids.

The chain recombines TRBV28 with TRBJ1-4; TRBD1 matches at 7 bases. Trimming at V came to 3 bases and at J to 5 bases, leaving 3 bases not matched to a gene. The germline gives CDR1 MDHEN, CDR2 SYDVKM. This CDR3 is 14 amino acids long. CDR3: CASSFQQGNEKLFF. The CDR3 nucleotides are TGTGCCAGCAGTTTCCAACAGGGGAATGAAAAACTGTTTTTT.

Regarding this clonotype: A much larger clone lies a single base off, so this may be a read error. The chain has TRBV6-6 and TRBJ2-5; 12 positions agree with TRBD2. The CDR3 is 17 residues long. Germline values: CDR1 MNHNY, CDR2 SVGAGI (reference sequence). The J segment lost 5 bases and the V segment lost 4 bases, leaving 11 bases of the junction unmatched. CDR3 sequence: CASSCSASGGARETQYF. For the CDR3, the DNA is TGTGCCAGCAGTTGCTCGGCTAGCGGGGGGGCAAGGGAGACCCAGTACTTC.

The chain joins TRBV30 to TRBJ2-1; 7 bases align to TRBD1. The CDR3 sequence is 14 residues long. Germline V CDR1 and CDR2: GTSNPN, SVGIG (reference sequence). After removal of 2 bases from V and 5 bases from J, the junction contained 6 bases not matched to a gene. CDR3 bases: TGTGCCTGGAGTACCGGGACAGATAACAATGAGCAGTTCTTC. Amino acids: CAWSTGTDNNEQFF. The whole variable domain, remainder taken from reference TRBV30 and TRBJ2-1, is SQTIHQWPATLVQPVGSPLSLECTVEGTSNPNLYWYRQAAGRGLQLLFYSVGIGQISSEVPQNLSASRPQDRQFILSSKKLLLSDSGFYLCAWSTGTDNNEQFFGPGTRLTVL.

The chain combines TRBV21-1 with TRBJ1-2. TRBV21-1 is flagged as a pseudogene. The length of the CDR3 is 21 residues. CDR3 nucleotides: TGTGCCAGCAGCAAAGTATGCACCTCAGATACAACAGAGCACGACTGGAGGAGCTACACCTTC. Protein product: CASSKVCTSDTTEHDWRSYTF.

This chain connects TRBV6-1 to TRBJ2-2; 9 bases agree with TRBD1. CDR3 size: 18 residues. With V trimmed by 5 bases and J by 14 bases, 24 bases remained unmatched. CDR1 and CDR2 from the germline V gene are MNHNS and SASEGT. CDR3 region: CASSPRDVDRGVTSSLFF. CDR3 in DNA: TGTGCCAGCAGTCCACGGGATGTCGACAGGGGGGTTACGAGTTCACTGTTTTTT.

There are many counts of this clonotype. The V and J genes are TRBV6-6 and TRBJ2-5, with a possible D match to TRBD1 (5 bases). The CDR3 totals 13 residues. Germline CDR1 is MNHNY and CDR2 is SVGAGI (reference sequence). Between the trimmed V and J ends, which lost 2 bases and 5 bases, there was a span of 9 bases. The CDR3 DNA follows: TGTGCCAGCAGTTACCCGACAGTGGAGACCCAGTACTTC. Translated, it gives CASSYPTVETQYF.

This clonotype has ten or more counts. This chain joins TRBV20-1 and TRBJ2-1; the D is unclear. The CDR3 consists of 16 residues. Germline values: CDR1 DFQATT, CDR2 SNEGSKA (reference sequence). Trimming took 6 bases from V and 1 from J, leaving 19 bases between them. The CDR3, as DNA: TGCAGTGCCCTCCCACCCCCATACCTATCCTACAATGAGCAGTTCTTC. Residues: CSALPPPYLSYNEQFF.

The chain has TRBV12-3 or TRBV12-4 and TRBJ2-3; TRBD2 agrees at 10 bases. The CDR3 spans 15 residues. Trimming cost V 5 bases and J 8 bases; bases outside gene matches: 10. CDR3 protein: CASSPQSGGGGTQYF. In nucleotides, the CDR3 is TGTGCCAGCAGTCCCCAAAGCGGGGGGGGAGGTACGCAGTATTTT.

Concerning this clonotype: This may arise from a read error, as a much more abundant clone is one base away. The genes are TRBV7-9 and TRBJ2-5, with 9 bases that match TRBD1. In germline, CDR1 is SEHNR, CDR2 FQNEAQ (reference sequence). V lost 5 bases to trimming and J lost 11 bases; unmatched junction nucleotides: 15. The CDR3 totals 15 residues. This CDR3 reads CASSEGTGNSNEQYF. CDR3 DNA: TGTGCCAGCAGCGAAGGGACAGGGAATTCCAATGAGCAGTACTTC.

The chain uses TRBV15 and TRBJ2-5, with 9 bases fitting TRBD1. Unmatched junction bases numbered 12, after V lost 3 bases and J lost 4 bases. The CDR3 length is 17 residues. The V gene's germline CDR1 is LNHNV and CDR2 YYDKDF (reference sequence). This CDR3 is CATSRHSWDREGETQYF. CDR3 in DNA: TGTGCCACCAGCAGGCACTCCTGGGACAGGGAGGGAGAGACCCAGTACTTC. The variable domain in full, with the rest retrieved from reference TRBV15 and TRBJ2-5, is DAMVIQNPRYQVTQFGKPVTLSCSQTLNHNVMYWYQQKSSQAPKLLFHYYDKDFNNEADTPDNFQSRRPNTSFCFLDIRSPGLGDTAMYLCATSRHSWDREGETQYFGPGTRLLVL.

The rearrangement links TRBV7-2 to TRBJ2-5; 7 nucleotides line up with TRBD2. This CDR3 has 14 residues. In germline, CDR1 is SGHTA, CDR2 FQGNSA. J gave up 5 bases and V 2 bases, and 5 bases lay outside the gene matches. In nucleotides, the CDR3 is TGTGCCAGCAGCTTAAATCCCGGGGGGGAGACCCAGTACTTC. Its translation is CASSLNPGGETQYF. Variable domain in full (rest from reference TRBV7-2 and TRBJ2-5): GAGVSQSPSNKVTEKGKDVELRCDPISGHTALYWYRQSLGQGLEFLIYFQGNSAPDKSGLPSDRFSAERTGGSVSTLTIQRTQQEDSAVYLCASSLNPGGETQYFGPGTRLLVL.

In this sample, this clonotype turned up a few times. V gene TRBV2 combines with J gene TRBJ1-2, with 12 positions matching TRBD1. Germline loops: CDR1 SNHLY, CDR2 FYNNEI. CDR3 length equals 17 residues. The J segment lost 1 base and the V segment lost 6 bases, leaving 9 bases of the junction unmatched. This CDR3 is CASSYVGQGAINYGYTF. The CDR3 DNA reads TGTGCCAGCAGCTACGTGGGACAGGGGGCAATTAACTATGGCTACACCTTC.

Notes on this clonotype: A much bigger clone sits one base away, suggesting this may be a read error. This chain uses TRBV5-1 with TRBJ2-1; 10 positions agree with TRBD1. The CDR3 length is 16 residues. The germline CDR1 and CDR2 sequences are SGHRS and YFSETQ. CDR3 region: CASRLGTGDSYDEQFF. CDR3 nucleotide sequence: TGCGCCAGCAGATTGGGGACAGGGGACTCCTACGATGAGCAGTTCTTC.

This clonotype has at least ten counts. This rearrangement joins TRBV12-3 or TRBV12-4 to TRBJ1-4, with D possibly TRBD1 on 6 matching bases. This CDR3 has 16 residues. Trimming pared 3 bases from V and 0 bases from J, leaving 11 bases between. As DNA, the CDR3 is TGTGCCAGCAGTTTTTCGGGGGCTGCAACTAATGAAAAACTGTTTTTT. Translation: CASSFSGAATNEKLFF.

Only a few counts were recorded for this clonotype. The J gene is TRBJ1-1, the V gene TRBV20-1, with D hard to call. CDR3 length: 13 amino acids. Trimming removed 0 bases at V and 10 bases at J, with 15 bases between. Per the germline V gene, CDR1 is DFQATT and CDR2 is SNEGSKA (reference sequence). CDR3 in amino acids: CSARDRDGMRAFF. The CDR3 region has the DNA TGCAGTGCTAGAGATCGAGACGGGATGAGAGCTTTCTTT.

On this clonotype itself: One junction end disagrees with the germline gene, perhaps due to a read error. The genes are TRBV5-6 and TRBJ1-5; TRBD1 matches 7 bases. Looked up from germline, CDR1 is SGHDT and CDR2 is YYEEEE. The CDR3 sequence is 15 residues long. CDR3 protein: CAGSLYDRVNQPQHF. CDR3 bases: TGTGCCGGCAGCTTGTATGACAGGGTAAATCAGCCCCAGCATTTT.

Ten or more counts support this clonotype. This rearrangement joins TRBV7-2 to TRBJ2-3, with no clear D. This CDR3 comprises 13 residues. The germline V gene encodes CDR1 SGHTA and CDR2 FQGNSA. The V and J ends lost 4 bases and 9 bases respectively, with 14 bases between them. CDR3 DNA sequence: TGTGCCAGCAGCTCTAGTCGCTACACAACGCAGTATTTT. It is translated as CASSSSRYTTQYF.

V gene TRBV2 combines with J gene TRBJ2-3; D perhaps matches TRBD2 (6 bases). Germline assignment: CDR1 SNHLY and CDR2 FYNNEI. V shed 11 bases and J shed 5 bases, with 17 bases lying between them. CDR3 length equals 13 residues. The CDR3 sequence: CAPTGGDGDTQYF. The CDR3 nucleotides are TGTGCCCCCACTGGAGGGGACGGAGATACGCAGTATTTT.

The chain is built from TRBV20-1 and TRBJ1-3; D might be TRBD1 (5 bases). The CDR3 is 13 residues long. Per germline, CDR1 DFQATT and CDR2 SNEGSKA (reference sequence). V lost 3 bases and J 7 bases, leaving 13 bases between the germline ends. The CDR3 nucleotides read TGCAGTGCTAGTGATTACGGGGGGAACACCATATATTTT. Residues: CSASDYGGNTIYF.

A few counts support this clonotype. The chain recombines TRBV7-2 with TRBJ1-3, with 8 bases that match TRBD1. The CDR3 is made up of 17 amino acids. The germline CDR1 and CDR2 sequences are SGHTA and FQGNSA. V lost 5 bases, J lost 0 bases, and 9 bases stayed unmatched. The CDR3 DNA reads TGTGCCAGCAGCCTGGGGGACAGGCAGTCCTCTGGAAACACCATATATTTT. This gives the protein CASSLGDRQSSGNTIYF. The complete variable domain, with remaining parts taken from reference TRBV7-2 and TRBJ1-3, reads GAGVSQSPSNKVTEKGKDVELRCDPISGHTALYWYRQSLGQGLEFLIYFQGNSAPDKSGLPSDRFSAERTGGSVSTLTIQRTQQEDSAVYLCASSLGDRQSSGNTIYFGEGSWLTVV.